One sample yielded the 14 T cell receptor beta chains listed below, sequenced in a study of T cells after yellow fever vaccination. One entry per CDR3 protein results from TCRdb running MiXCR on the 5' RACE reads. The sample lists about 320,000 distinct CDR3 sequences; over 3.5% were seen once. The sample in question was PBMCs, obtained 15 days after the yellow fever booster vaccination. All receptors come from a man between 18 and 35 years old who received the YFV17D yellow fever vaccine.

As to this clonotype: At one boundary the junction diverges from the germline segment, which might be a read error. This chain uses TRBV5-1 with TRBJ1-5, with D perhaps TRBD1 (6 bases). This CDR3 is built from 16 residues. Per the germline V gene, CDR1 is SGHRS and CDR2 is YFSETQ. The chain's CDR3 is CASSPGGAHSNQPQHF. Here the CDR3 DNA reads TGCGCCAGCAGCCCGGGGGGGGCACATAGCAACCAGCCCCAGCATTTT.

The gene calls are TRBV7-2 and TRBJ2-3; D uncertain. Trimming left V 1 base short and J 5 bases short, with 10 bases between. This CDR3 comprises 14 residues. Germline V CDR1 and CDR2: SGHTA, FQGNSA. Written as DNA, the CDR3 is TGTGCCAGCAGCTTAGATAGGGATATAGATACGCAGTATTTT. Protein product: CASSLDRDIDTQYF.

The CDR3 region has the DNA TGTGCCAGCAGCCAAGGGGGACACTTCTCCTACAATGAGCAGTTCTTC. It translates to CASSQGGHFSYNEQFF. V and J are TRBV3-1 and TRBJ2-1; D might be TRBD1 (6 bases). The germline V and J ends were trimmed by 1 base and 0 bases, with 10 bases remaining between them. Germline CDR1 is LGHDT and CDR2 is YNNKEL (reference sequence). The CDR3 contains 16 residues.

This chain uses TRBV9 with TRBJ1-4; no clear D. V was cut by 0 bases and J by 8 bases, with 14 bases left in between. Germline V gene lookup returns CDR1 SGDLS and CDR2 YYNGEE. The CDR3 loop spans 15 amino acids. As DNA, the CDR3 is TGTGCCAGCAGCGTAGTCGACCTGCCGGGCGAAAAACTGTTTTTT. Translation gives CASSVVDLPGEKLFF.

This clonotype was recorded a few times. J is TRBJ2-5 and V is TRBV5-1; 10 nucleotides match TRBD1. This CDR3 comprises 17 residues. The germline V gene has CDR1 SGHRS and CDR2 YFSETQ. V gave up 0 bases and J gave up 2 bases; unmatched junction bases: 7. The CDR3 loop is CASSLATGTGVQETQYF. The CDR3, as DNA: TGCGCCAGCAGCTTGGCTACCGGGACAGGGGTGCAAGAGACCCAGTACTTC.

The table lists this clonotype with many counts. The chain recombines TRBV11-2 with TRBJ2-7, with 9 nucleotides matching TRBD2. CDR1 is SGHAT, CDR2 FQNNGV, per germline. The trim removed 7 bases at V and 0 bases at J, leaving 4 bases unmatched. The CDR3 spans 14 residues. CDR3 sequence (DNA): TGTGCCAGCATCCGGACTAGCGACTCCTACGAGCAGTACTTC. The encoded protein is CASIRTSDSYEQYF.

This clonotype was observed a few times. This chain uses TRBV6-5 with TRBJ2-5, with TRBD1 identical over 12 bases. V shed 4 bases, J shed 6 bases, and the junction held 9 bases outside the gene matches. The CDR3 runs 16 residues. Germline CDR1 is MNHEY and CDR2 is SVGAGI. The CDR3 spells CASSSRDRGLVKTQYF. CDR3 nucleotides: TGTGCCAGCAGTTCCCGGGACAGGGGGCTGGTGAAGACCCAGTACTTC.

The V call is TRBV5-4, the J call TRBJ1-1; D remains ambiguous. This CDR3 is 14 amino acids long. Germline lookup yields CDR1 SGHNT and CDR2 YYREEE (reference sequence). Trimming removed 4 bases at V and 7 bases at J, with 17 bases between. As DNA, the CDR3 is TGTGCCAGCAGCCGCGCGATCCCTGGAGGTGAAGCTTTCTTT. Amino acids: CASSRAIPGGEAFF.

This clonotype was detected ten times or more. This sequence joins TRBV7-6 and TRBJ2-2, with D perhaps matching TRBD1 (6 bases). The CDR3 loop spans 18 amino acids. The ends were cut back, 1 base at V and 4 bases at J, with 19 bases in the middle. Per germline, CDR1 SGHVS and CDR2 FNYEAQ. The CDR3 sequence is CASSLGTGITASTGELFF. CDR3 nucleotides: TGTGCCAGCAGCTTAGGAACAGGGATTACGGCGAGCACCGGGGAGCTGTTTTTT.

This clonotype was seen ten or more times. The chain combines TRBV7-8 with TRBJ2-1; TRBD1 or TRBD2 may be the D gene (5 bases each). Germline lookup yields CDR1 SGHVS and CDR2 FQNEAQ. The length of the CDR3 is 16 residues. The ends were cut back, 8 bases at V and 5 bases at J, with 22 bases in the middle. CDR3 residues: CASGHLKAGYHNEQFF. CDR3 sequence (DNA): TGTGCCAGCGGACATTTAAAGGCGGGTTATCACAATGAGCAGTTCTTC.

This chain joins TRBV7-3 and TRBJ2-2; the D is unclear. The CDR3 extends over 14 amino acids. Germline V gene sequence: CDR1 SGHTA, CDR2 FQGTGA. The germline V and J ends were trimmed by 6 bases and 4 bases, with 12 bases remaining between them. CDR3 in DNA: TGTGCCAGCAGGTCCGGGCGAACCACCGGGGAGCTGTTTTTT. It is translated as CASRSGRTTGELFF.

The V call is TRBV5-1, the J call TRBJ1-2; 7 nucleotides agree with TRBD1. From germline, CDR1 is SGHRS and CDR2 YFSETQ. CDR3 length: 12 residues. After removal of 5 bases from V and 7 bases from J, the junction contained 5 bases not matched to a gene. CDR3 nucleotide sequence: TGCGCCAGCAGGATGACAGGGTTTGGCTACACCTTC. This encodes CASRMTGFGYTF.

V gene TRBV7-2 combines with J gene TRBJ2-1; maybe TRBD1 (6 bases). The CDR3 is 14 residues long. V was trimmed by 5 bases and J by 5 bases, leaving 13 bases between them. CDR1 and CDR2 from the germline V gene are SGHTA and FQGNSA. DNA for the CDR3: TGTGCCAGCAGCCCCCCCGACAGGAACAATGAGCAGTTCTTC. Its protein is CASSPPDRNNEQFF.

Only a few counts were recorded for this clonotype. J is TRBJ1-1 and V is TRBV15, with D possibly matching TRBD1 (5 bases). This CDR3 contains 14 residues. From germline, CDR1 is LNHNV and CDR2 YYDKDF (reference sequence). Between the trimmed V and J ends, which lost 4 bases and 11 bases, there was a span of 20 bases. CDR3: CATSIPTGADEAFF. CDR3 coding DNA: TGTGCCACCAGCATCCCCACTGGGGCAGACGAGGCTTTCTTT. Variable domain in full (rest from reference TRBV15 and TRBJ1-1): DAMVIQNPRYQVTQFGKPVTLSCSQTLNHNVMYWYQQKSSQAPKLLFHYYDKDFNNEADTPDNFQSRRPNTSFCFLDIRSPGLGDTAMYLCATSIPTGADEAFFGQGTRLTVV.